These 11 T cell receptor beta chains were sequenced from one sample in a study of PD-1 and CTLA-4 blockade in melanoma. The method was immunoSEQ multiplex PCR; TCRdb's version includes in-frame clones alone and lacks a portion of them. The table lists about 16,000 clones, approximately 70% of them singletons. The sample in question was CD8+ T cells from peripheral blood, obtained from a patient given anti-PD-1 treatment. The origin of the receptors is a human donor with melanoma.

The J gene is TRBJ2-1, the V gene TRBV3-1 (or the pseudogene TRBV3-2), with unresolved D. The CDR3 has 14 residues. V was shortened by 4 bases and J by 8 bases, with 15 bases between the two germline ends. Looked up from germline, CDR1 is LGHDT and CDR2 is YNNKEL (reference sequence). The CDR3 sequence: CASSLDSVRDEQFF. CDR3 sequence (DNA): TGTGCCAGCAGCCTAGACTCCGTTAGAGATGAGCAGTTCTTC.

V is TRBV28 and J is TRBJ2-2; D might be TRBD1 (5 bases). CDR3 length: 16 amino acids. Germline CDR1 and CDR2: MDHEN and SYDVKM. V lost 4 bases to trimming and J lost 0 bases, with 12 bases between them. The chain's CDR3 is CASSYHRLANTGELFF. In nucleotides, the CDR3 is TGTGCCAGCAGTTACCACAGGCTCGCGAACACCGGGGAGCTGTTTTTT. The full variable domain, with the rest looked up from reference TRBV28 and TRBJ2-2, is DVKVTQSSRYLVKRTGEKVFLECVQDMDHENMFWYRQDPGLGLRLIYFSYDVKMKEKGDIPEGYSVSREKKERFSLILESASTNQTSMYLCASSYHRLANTGELFFGEGSRLTVL.

The chain recombines TRBV7-9 with TRBJ2-1, with 9 nucleotides matching TRBD2. The CDR3 has 17 residues. The J segment lost 8 bases and the V segment lost 3 bases, leaving 14 bases of the junction unmatched. Germline CDR1 is SEHNR and CDR2 is FQNEAQ (reference sequence). For the CDR3, the DNA is TGTGCCAGCAGCTTTCAACTAGCGGGTTTCAATCTCGATGAGCAGTTCTTC. As protein: CASSFQLAGFNLDEQFF.

V usage is TRBV28 and J usage is TRBJ1-5; D is uncertain. The V end was cut by 4 bases, the J end by 1 base, with 26 bases between. The CDR3 runs 20 residues. Looked up from germline, CDR1 is MDHEN and CDR2 is SYDVKM. The CDR3 sequence: CASSSPGLGSPFGSNQPQHF. The CDR3 coding sequence is TGTGCCAGCAGTTCCCCTGGGTTAGGATCTCCTTTTGGGAGCAATCAGCCCCAGCATTTT.

The V and J genes are TRBV27 and TRBJ1-1, with D unresolved. From germline, CDR1 is MNHEY and CDR2 SMNVEV (reference sequence). Trimming took off 2 bases at V and 2 bases at J, with 9 bases between the two ends. CDR3 length: 14 amino acids. For the CDR3, the DNA is TGTGCCAGCAGTTTAAGCAAGGATAACACTGAAGCTTTCTTT. Amino acids: CASSLSKDNTEAFF.

The V call is TRBV28, the J call TRBJ1-5, with TRBD1 matching 8 bases. After removal of 6 bases from V and 2 bases from J, the junction contained 3 bases not matched to a gene. The CDR3 contains 14 residues. Germline V CDR1 and CDR2: MDHEN, SYDVKM. CDR3 residues: CASRETGGNQPQHF. CDR3 bases: TGTGCCAGCAGGGAGACAGGGGGCAATCAGCCCCAGCATTTT.

CDR3 residues: CASSYLNQPQHF. The CDR3 DNA reads TGTGCCAGCAGCTACTTGAATCAGCCCCAGCATTTT. The rearrangement joins TRBV7-2 to TRBJ1-5; D is uncertain. V lost 4 bases and J 4 bases, leaving 5 bases between the germline ends. CDR1 and CDR2 from the germline V gene are SGHTA and FQGNSA. The CDR3 contains 12 residues.

The chain joins TRBV27 to TRBJ2-5; 11 nucleotides line up with TRBD2. The V and J ends lost 5 bases and 5 bases, in that order; junction bases with no gene match: 7. Germline V gene sequence: CDR1 MNHEY, CDR2 SMNVEV (reference sequence). The CDR3 length is 15 residues. As DNA, the CDR3 is TGTGCCAGCAGTCCCTCCGGGACTAGCGGCGAGACCCAGTACTTC. Amino acid sequence: CASSPSGTSGETQYF.

This rearrangement joins TRBV3-1 (or the pseudogene TRBV3-2) to TRBJ2-7, with 8 nucleotides matching TRBD2. This CDR3 is 16 amino acids long. Per the germline V gene, CDR1 is LGHDT and CDR2 is YNNKEL (reference sequence). V lost 5 bases, J lost 6 bases, and 15 bases stayed unmatched. The CDR3 loop reads CASSGRAGEGTPEQYF. The CDR3 DNA sequence: TGTGCCAGCAGCGGGAGAGCGGGAGAAGGGACCCCCGAGCAGTACTTC.

This clone was detected a few times. The chain has TRBV7-6 and TRBJ2-3; possibly TRBD2 for D (6 bases). CDR3 length: 15 amino acids. The V end lost 0 bases, the J end lost 2 bases, and 9 bases lay between the germline ends. Looked up from germline, CDR1 is SGHVS and CDR2 is FNYEAQ. The CDR3 loop reads CASSLAGGYTDTQYF. The CDR3 DNA reads TGTGCCAGCAGCTTAGCGGGAGGTTACACAGATACGCAGTATTTT.

This sequence joins TRBV10-1 and TRBJ1-1; D is ambiguous. V lost 6 bases, J lost 4 bases, and 21 bases lay in between. This CDR3 region has 16 residues. Germline V gene lookup returns CDR1 WNHNN and CDR2 SYGVQD (reference sequence). The CDR3 nucleotides are TGCGCCAGCAGCCATGACCGCCCCGGTTGGGGCACTGAAGCTTTCTTT. This codes for CASSHDRPGWGTEAFF.